What follows is one TCR beta chain and its context. This may stem from a read error, because a much larger clone lies one nucleotide away. The data stem from a study of prognosis after radiotherapy for stage I lung cancer. Researchers used two-round multiplex PCR to amplify TCR beta CDR3 starting from genomic DNA. With primers specific to each TRBV and TRBJ gene, the first-round PCR was performed. TCRdb processed the multiplex PCR reads anew with MiXCR; each CDR3 protein has one entry. The sample lists about 24,000 distinct CDR3 sequences, 35% to 40% occurring once. This TCR came from a donor older than 45 with non-small cell lung cancer. Specimen: PBMCs, collected before or after stereotactic body radiation therapy (not recorded which).

The CDR3 DNA follows: TGTGCCAGCTCACCTCACACCCCCTTGGACAGGGAGAACACTGAAGCTTTCTTT. It yields the protein CASSPHTPLDRENTEAFF. The chain joins TRBV18 to TRBJ1-1; TRBD1 matches 8 bases. Germline trimming cut 3 bases from V and 1 base from J; bases unmatched to any gene: 13. CDR1 and CDR2 from the germline V gene are KGHSH and LQKENI. The CDR3 extends over 18 amino acids.